This paragraph reports one T cell receptor beta chain. Its target is not known. Stated time point: week 47, end of study. The investigators gave 300 ug of mutant IDH1 20-mer peptide in each vaccine dose, together with topical imiquimod. This specimen belongs to a study of a mutant IDH1 vaccine in newly diagnosed glioma. Whole-study context: Visits designated V12 and V13 were conducted at weeks 35 and 47, respectively.

Profiled with immunoSEQ multiplex PCR; TCRdb holds only in-frame clones, not every one. Among 90,000 to 100,000 clones listed, under 90% were seen once. This CDR3 is built from 13 residues. Germline CDR1 is SNHLY and CDR2 is FYNNEI. V was shortened by 5 bases and J by 1 base, with 8 bases between the two germline ends. This TCR was sampled from a woman in her forties or fifties with glioma. The rearrangement uses TRBV2 and TRBJ2-5, with D perhaps matching TRBD1 (5 bases). This specimen consisted of PBMCs, obtained from a glioma patient whose treatment included an IDH1 peptide vaccine. The CDR3 here is CASSRTTQETQYF. DNA of the CDR3: TGTGCCAGCAGTCGGACAACCCAAGAGACCCAGTACTTC.